In its sample, the clone carrying this TCR beta chain was seen a few times. Its matching antigen is unknown. With a J-beta primer mix and a sample-barcoded 5' primer, a second PCR ran 7 to 11 cycles. Every molecule of cDNA carried a tag from a template-switch adaptor with 12 random nucleotides. TCRdb passed the 5' RACE reads through MiXCR, listing each CDR3 protein once. The table has some 700,000 distinct CDR3 sequences, about 20% seen once; the top ten hold around 22%. Donors were healthy Caucasian individuals from Russia aged roughly 6 to 95. The record originates from a study of blood T cells in healthy people across ages. General study points: Bulk PBMC profiling left naive and antigen-experienced comparisons inconclusive. Older individuals had lower TCR beta diversity per million T cells (the decline was roughly linear).

Unmatched junction bases numbered 8, after V lost 2 bases and J lost 6 bases. CDR3 length: 15 amino acids. Germline V gene data show CDR1 as ENHRY and CDR2 as SYGVKD. Source material: blood. V and J are TRBV10-3 and TRBJ2-7; 9 nucleotides line up with TRBD2. This receptor was obtained from a man aged 65 to 79 in good health. CDR3 residues: CAISEGTGTSSEQYV. The CDR3 DNA follows: TGTGCCATCAGTGAGGGGACCGGGACTAGCAGCGAGCAGTACGTC.